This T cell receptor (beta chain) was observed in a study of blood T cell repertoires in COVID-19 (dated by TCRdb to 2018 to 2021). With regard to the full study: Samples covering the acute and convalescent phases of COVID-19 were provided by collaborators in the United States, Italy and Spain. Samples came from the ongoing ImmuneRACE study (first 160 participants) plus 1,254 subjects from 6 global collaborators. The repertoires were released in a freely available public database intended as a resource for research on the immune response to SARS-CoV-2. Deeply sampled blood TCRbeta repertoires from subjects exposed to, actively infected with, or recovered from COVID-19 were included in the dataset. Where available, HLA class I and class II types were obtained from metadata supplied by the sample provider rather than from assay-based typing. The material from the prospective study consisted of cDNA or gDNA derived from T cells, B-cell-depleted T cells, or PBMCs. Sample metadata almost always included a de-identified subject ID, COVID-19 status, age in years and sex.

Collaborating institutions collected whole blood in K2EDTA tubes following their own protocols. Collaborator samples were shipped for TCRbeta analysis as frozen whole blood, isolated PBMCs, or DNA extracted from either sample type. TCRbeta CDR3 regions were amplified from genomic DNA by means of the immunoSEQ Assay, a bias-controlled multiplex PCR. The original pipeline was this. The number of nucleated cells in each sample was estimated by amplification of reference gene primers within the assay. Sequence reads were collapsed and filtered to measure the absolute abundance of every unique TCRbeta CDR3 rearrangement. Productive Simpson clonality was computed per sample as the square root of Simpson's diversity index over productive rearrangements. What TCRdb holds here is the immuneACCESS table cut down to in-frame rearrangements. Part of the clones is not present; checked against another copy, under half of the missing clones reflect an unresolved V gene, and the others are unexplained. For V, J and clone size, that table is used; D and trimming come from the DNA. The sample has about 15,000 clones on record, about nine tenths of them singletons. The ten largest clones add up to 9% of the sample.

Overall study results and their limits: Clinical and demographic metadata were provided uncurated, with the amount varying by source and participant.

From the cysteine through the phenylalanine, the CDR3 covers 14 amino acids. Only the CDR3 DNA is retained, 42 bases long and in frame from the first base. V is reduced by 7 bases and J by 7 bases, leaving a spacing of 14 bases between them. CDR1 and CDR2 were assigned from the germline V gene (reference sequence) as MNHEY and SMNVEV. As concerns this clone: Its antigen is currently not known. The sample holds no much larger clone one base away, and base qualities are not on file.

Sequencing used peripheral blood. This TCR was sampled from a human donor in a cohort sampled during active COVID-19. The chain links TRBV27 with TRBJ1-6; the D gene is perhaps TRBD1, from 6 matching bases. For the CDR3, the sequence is CASTETGSNSPLHF. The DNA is TGTGCCAGCACCGAAACAGGGTCCAATTCACCCCTCCACTTT.